The 19 T cell receptor beta chains below all came from one sample that was sequenced in a study of response to subunit inactivated influenza vaccine. TCRdb passed the RT-PCR reads through MiXCR, listing each CDR3 protein once. Of about 500,000 distinct CDR3 sequences detected, roughly 7.9% appear once; the ten largest clones hold approximately 14%. Source: PBMCs from blood, taken about 24 months after vaccination. These receptors were obtained from a man aged 50 to 69 who received an inactivated influenza vaccine.

This clonotype occurred many times. V gene TRBV20-1 combines with J gene TRBJ2-3; 7 bases align to TRBD2. The J segment lost 4 bases and the V segment lost 5 bases, leaving 9 bases of the junction unmatched. This CDR3 has 14 residues. The germline gives CDR1 DFQATT, CDR2 SNEGSKA (reference sequence). As DNA, the CDR3 is TGCAGTGCTGGTAGGACTAGTAATCCAGATACGCAGTATTTT. Translating gives CSAGRTSNPDTQYF.

This clonotype has only a few counts. V is TRBV10-3 and J is TRBJ2-1; D is perhaps TRBD1 (5 bases). This CDR3 has 15 amino acids. The germline V gene encodes CDR1 ENHRY and CDR2 SYGVKD. Trimming removed 3 bases from V and 2 bases from J, with 11 bases in between. The CDR3 nucleotides are TGTGCCATCAGTGATAGGGGATCCCCCTACAATGAGCAGTTCTTC. Residues: CAISDRGSPYNEQFF.

At least ten counts were recorded for this clonotype. The chain carries TRBV5-5 and TRBJ1-1, with unresolved D. The germline V gene has CDR1 SGHKS and CDR2 YYEKEE (reference sequence). V was clipped by 4 bases and J by 4 bases, with 20 bases between them. There are 16 residues in the CDR3. The CDR3 DNA follows: TGTGCCAGCAGCAGCTTGAGCTCCGGAGTTGGCACTGAAGCTTTCTTT. Translated: CASSSLSSGVGTEAFF.

This clonotype was found many times. The chain links TRBV4-2 to TRBJ1-4; perhaps TRBD1 as D (5 bases). This CDR3 is 16 amino acids long. V gave up 3 bases and J gave up 0 bases, with 11 bases separating them. Germline V gives CDR1 LGHNA, CDR2 YNFKEQ. CDR3 region: CASSQNQGATNEKLFF. In DNA form, the CDR3 reads TGTGCCAGCAGCCAGAACCAGGGAGCAACTAATGAAAAACTGTTTTTT.

This clonotype was found a few times. The chain couples TRBV6-5 to TRBJ1-6, with a possible D match to TRBD1 (6 bases). With 2 bases removed from V and 10 bases from J, the gap between germline ends came to 9 bases. This CDR3 is 13 amino acids long. Germline V gives CDR1 MNHEY, CDR2 SVGAGI. The CDR3 loop is CASSYRGDSPLHF. The CDR3 DNA is TGTGCCAGCAGTTACAGGGGGGACTCACCCCTCCACTTT.

This clonotype has only a few counts. The chain recombines TRBV4-3 with TRBJ2-2; TRBD1 matches at 7 bases. The CDR3 loop spans 17 amino acids. CDR1 LGHNA and CDR2 YSLEER come from the germline V gene. Unmatched junction bases numbered 5, after V lost 0 bases and J lost 1 base. The CDR3 nucleotides read TGCGCCAGCAGCCAAGAAAGGAGACAGGGGAACACCGGGGAGCTGTTTTTT. Protein sequence: CASSQERRQGNTGELFF.

This clonotype has only a few counts. The chain employs TRBV5-1 and TRBJ2-7; no clear D gene. The V gene lost 6 bases and the J gene lost 0 bases, with 19 bases spanning the gap. CDR3 size: 16 residues. The germline gives CDR1 SGHRS, CDR2 YFSETQ. The CDR3 DNA is TGCGCCAGCAATCCATCGAGGTCCCCCCACTCCTACGAGCAGTACTTC. Encoded protein: CASNPSRSPHSYEQYF.

This clonotype was recorded at least ten times. The rearrangement links TRBV28 to TRBJ2-4, with D tentatively TRBD2 (6 bases). Germline CDR1 and CDR2: MDHEN and SYDVKM. The CDR3 sequence is 12 residues long. Trimming left V 2 bases short and J 10 bases short, with 9 bases between. The CDR3 protein is CASSLPGTIQYF. In nucleotides, the CDR3 is TGTGCCAGCAGTTTACCCGGGACTATTCAGTACTTC.

The V call is TRBV29-1, the J call TRBJ2-3, with 10 bases that match TRBD2. This CDR3 is 16 amino acids long. Germline CDR1 is SQVTM and CDR2 is ANQGSEA. Trimming at V came to 5 bases and at J to 3 bases, leaving 11 bases not matched to a gene. The CDR3 loop reads CSVRESSGSGTDTQYF. Written as DNA, the CDR3 is TGCAGCGTTCGCGAGTCTAGCGGGAGTGGAACAGATACGCAGTATTTT.

The sample holds many counts of this clonotype. This sequence joins TRBV15 and TRBJ2-2; 7 bases fit TRBD1. The CDR3 is 14 amino acids. Losses at the gene ends were 3 bases for V and 3 bases for J; bases not matched to a gene: 1. Germline V lookup: CDR1 LNHNV, CDR2 YYDKDF (reference sequence). CDR3 coding DNA: TGTGCCACCAGCAGGCAGGGGGACACCGGGGAGCTGTTTTTT. It encodes CATSRQGDTGELFF.

This clonotype came up many times. The chain employs TRBV7-6 and TRBJ2-3; 9 bases align to TRBD1. Unmatched junction bases numbered 3, after V lost 1 base and J lost 1 base. The CDR3 is 16 amino acids. CDR1 is SGHVS and CDR2 is FNYEAQ in the germline V gene. This CDR3 reads CASSLGGTGRTDTQYF. CDR3 nucleotides: TGTGCCAGCAGCTTAGGGGGGACAGGGCGCACAGATACGCAGTATTTT.

This clonotype was picked up a small number of times. The CDR3 sequence: CASSLGAANNQPQHF. The CDR3 nucleotides are TGTGCCAGCAGCTTAGGGGCGGCCAACAATCAGCCCCAGCATTTT. V usage is TRBV7-2 and J usage is TRBJ1-5; D gene ambiguous. The length of the CDR3 is 15 residues. Germline V CDR1 and CDR2: SGHTA, FQGNSA. V lost 1 base, J lost 3 bases, and 10 bases lay in between.

V gene TRBV7-2 combines with J gene TRBJ2-1; 13 bases match TRBD2. CDR1 and CDR2 (germline): SGHTA, FQGNSA. The CDR3 extends over 16 amino acids. The J segment lost 6 bases and the V segment lost 4 bases, leaving 6 bases of the junction unmatched. The CDR3 DNA follows: TGTGCCAGCAGCTCAGAGGGACTAGCGGGGCGCAATGAGCAGTTCTTC. It specifies CASSSEGLAGRNEQFF.

This clonotype has at least ten counts. The chain uses TRBV20-1 and TRBJ2-7; D might be TRBD2 (5 bases). The length of the CDR3 is 13 residues. Per germline, CDR1 DFQATT and CDR2 SNEGSKA (reference sequence). V was pared by 0 bases and J by 3 bases, with 9 bases between. CDR3 nucleotide sequence: TGCAGTGCTAGAGATGCAGGAGGCTACGAGCAGTACTTC. Its translation: CSARDAGGYEQYF.

This CDR3 reads CASSLPPDHTQYF. The CDR3 DNA follows: TGTGCCAGCAGTTTGCCCCCGGACCATACGCAGTATTTT. The chain combines TRBV7-3 with TRBJ2-3; D is unresolved. V lost 6 bases and J lost 7, with 14 bases in between. The germline gives CDR1 SGHTA, CDR2 FQGTGA. The CDR3 is 13 residues long. Looking up the rest from reference TRBV7-3 and TRBJ2-3 gives the full variable domain: GAGVSQTPSNKVTEKGKYVELRCDPISGHTALYWYRQSLGQGPEFLIYFQGTGAADDSGLPNDRFFAVRPEGSVSTLKIQRTERGDSAVYLCASSLPPDHTQYFGPGTRLTVL.

This chain links TRBV2 with TRBJ1-5, with D perhaps matching TRBD1 (5 bases). CDR1 and CDR2 from the germline V gene are SNHLY and FYNNEI. CDR3 length: 15 amino acids. The V and J ends lost 3 bases and 0 bases respectively, with 9 bases between them. The DNA of the CDR3 is TGTGCCAGCAGTGAGTGGGACCTTAGCAATCAGCCCCAGCATTTT. Its protein is CASSEWDLSNQPQHF.

This clonotype came up many times. The chain employs TRBV10-3 and TRBJ2-2; D not certain. The CDR3 runs 12 residues. The V gene lost 3 bases and the J gene lost 4 bases, with 3 bases spanning the gap. Germline CDR1 ENHRY, CDR2 SYGVKD. The CDR3 DNA is TGTGCCATCAGTGAAACCACCGGGGAGCTGTTTTTT. Its protein product is CAISETTGELFF.

Turning to this clonotype: The junction and the germline gene differ at one end; a read error may be behind it. The V and J genes are TRBV29-1 and TRBJ2-1; unclear D gene. The length of the CDR3 is 13 residues. Germline V CDR1 and CDR2: SQVTM, ANQGSEA. As DNA, the CDR3 is TGCAGCGCCGACGGCGTCAGCTACAATGCGCAGTTCTTC. It specifies CSADGVSYNAQFF.

The rearrangement links TRBV5-1 to TRBJ2-5; D is tentatively TRBD1 or TRBD2 (5 bases each). The germline V gene encodes CDR1 SGHRS and CDR2 YFSETQ. The V end lost 2 bases, the J end lost 7 bases, and 15 bases lay between the germline ends. The CDR3 consists of 14 residues. CDR3 DNA: TGCGCCAGCAGCTTTAACCGGGACCCGAGGACCCAGTACTTC. Amino acid sequence: CASSFNRDPRTQYF.